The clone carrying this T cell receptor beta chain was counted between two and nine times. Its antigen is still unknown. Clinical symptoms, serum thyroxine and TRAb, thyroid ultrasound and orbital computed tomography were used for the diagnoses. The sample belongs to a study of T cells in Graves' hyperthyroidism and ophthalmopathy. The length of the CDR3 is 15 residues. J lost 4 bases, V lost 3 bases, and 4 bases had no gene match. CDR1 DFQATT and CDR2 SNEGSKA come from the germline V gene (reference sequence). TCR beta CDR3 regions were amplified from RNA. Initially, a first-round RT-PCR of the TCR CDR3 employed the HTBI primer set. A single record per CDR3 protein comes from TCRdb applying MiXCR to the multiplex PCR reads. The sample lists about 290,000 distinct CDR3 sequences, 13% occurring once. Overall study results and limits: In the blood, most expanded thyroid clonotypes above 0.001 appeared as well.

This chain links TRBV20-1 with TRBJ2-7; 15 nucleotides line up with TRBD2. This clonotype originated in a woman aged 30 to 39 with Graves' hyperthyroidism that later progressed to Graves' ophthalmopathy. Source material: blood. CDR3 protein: CSASSGTSGRYEQYF. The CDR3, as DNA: TGCAGTGCTAGCTCCGGGACTAGCGGGAGGTACGAGCAGTACTTC.